A single sample gave rise to the 19 T cell receptor beta chains below, sequenced in a study of T cell repertoires in cytomegalovirus infection. Their target antigens are unknown. TCRdb analysed the reads with MiXCR anew, one entry per CDR3 protein. The sample lists approximately 910,000 distinct CDR3 sequences, around a third occurring once. The sample consisted of cultured CD8+ T cells from PBMCs, taken from culture after CMV antigen stimulation. The receptors originated from a human donor in good health (CMV status not recorded). Some clones in this sample may be carry-over from other donors' samples.

CDR3 amino acids: CASSLEQGGLLGTDTQYF. In DNA, the CDR3 is TGCGCCAGCAGCTTGGAACAGGGGGGGTTGTTGGGCACAGATACGCAGTATTTT. This chain joins TRBV5-1 and TRBJ2-3, with D possibly matching TRBD1 (8 bases). The CDR3 runs 18 residues. Germline V gene sequence: CDR1 SGHRS, CDR2 YFSETQ. Deletions cut 0 bases from V and 1 base from J, with 18 bases between.

This clonotype has at least ten counts. This chain uses TRBV11-3 with TRBJ2-1; 10 nucleotides line up with TRBD2. V dropped 3 bases and J dropped 2; count of bases not matched to a gene: 4. This CDR3 comprises 16 residues. The germline V gene has CDR1 SGHNT and CDR2 YENEEA. The CDR3 DNA reads as TGTGCCAGCAGCTTGCGCACTAGCGGGACCTACAATGAGCAGTTCTTC. It specifies CASSLRTSGTYNEQFF.

This clonotype has a handful of counts. V gene TRBV10-3 combines with J gene TRBJ2-6; D gene ambiguous. The V gene's germline CDR1 is ENHRY and CDR2 SYGVKD. The CDR3 length is 16 residues. Trimming pared 8 bases from V and 0 bases from J, leaving 14 bases between. The CDR3, as DNA: TGTGCCATCGAAAAAACAGACCTCTCTGGGGCCAACGTCCTGACTTTC. Its translation: CAIEKTDLSGANVLTF.

In its sample, this clonotype was seen a few times. This chain joins TRBV18 and TRBJ2-1, with D possibly being TRBD1 (5 bases). Trimming stripped 3 bases from V and 7 bases from J, with 19 bases between. The CDR3 has 16 amino acids. CDR1 and CDR2 (germline): KGHSH, LQKENI. The CDR3 region has the DNA TGTGCCAGCTCACCCGATCTGGGCCAGGGAAAGAATGAGCAGTTCTTC. Its protein is CASSPDLGQGKNEQFF.

The J gene is TRBJ2-5, the V gene TRBV28, with TRBD1 matching 7 bases. CDR3 length equals 16 residues. Germline CDR1 MDHEN, CDR2 SYDVKM. V lost 7 bases and J lost 5; bases outside the gene matches: 16. The CDR3 sequence is CASIPSGDREGETQYF. The CDR3 nucleotides are TGTGCCAGCATCCCCAGCGGAGACAGGGAAGGGGAGACCCAGTACTTC.

There are a few counts of this clonotype. This chain links TRBV15 with TRBJ1-1; 8 nucleotides match TRBD1. The junction had 14 bases not matched to a gene; V was cut back by 8 bases and J by 0 bases. The CDR3 runs to 17 residues. Germline V CDR1 and CDR2: LNHNV, YYDKDF (reference sequence). The CDR3 nucleotides are TGTGCCACCTGGGGGAATAGGACAGGGAATATGAACACTGAAGCTTTCTTT. Protein sequence: CATWGNRTGNMNTEAFF.

This clonotype occurred many times. The rearrangement uses TRBV12-3 or TRBV12-4 and TRBJ1-2; weak D call: TRBD1 (5 bases). The ends were cut back, 1 base at V and 5 bases at J, with 14 bases in the middle. This CDR3 has 15 amino acids. The CDR3 region is CASSLGTGGAYGYTF. In DNA, the CDR3 is TGTGCCAGCAGTTTAGGCACAGGAGGGGCGTATGGCTACACCTTC.

In its sample, this clonotype was seen many times. The chain links TRBV7-9 to TRBJ2-1; D is possibly TRBD2 (5 bases). The CDR3 runs 10 residues. Germline CDR1 reads SEHNR; CDR2 reads FQNEAQ (reference sequence). The V gene lost 6 bases and the J gene lost 10 bases, with 7 bases spanning the gap. CDR3 protein: CASRLGEQFF. The CDR3 region has the DNA TGTGCCAGCAGACTAGGGGAGCAGTTCTTC.

This chain links TRBV7-9 with TRBJ2-1; D is uncertain. This CDR3 comprises 14 residues. Trimming removed 2 bases at V and 4 bases at J, with 9 bases between. Germline CDR1 SEHNR, CDR2 FQNEAQ (reference sequence). The CDR3: CASSLSSQYNEQFF. CDR3 DNA: TGTGCCAGCAGCTTAAGTTCCCAATACAATGAGCAGTTCTTC.

This sequence joins TRBV13 and TRBJ2-1, with a possible D match to TRBD2 (7 bases). V was pared by 5 bases and J by 5 bases, with 16 bases between. The length of the CDR3 is 15 residues. Per the germline V gene, CDR1 is PRHDT and CDR2 is FYEKMQ (reference sequence). The CDR3 coding sequence is TGTGCCAGCAGCCCAGGCCGGGGGGCCCACAATGAGCAGTTCTTC. It yields the protein CASSPGRGAHNEQFF. The full variable domain, in which reference TRBV13 and TRBJ2-1 provide the parts outside the CDR3, is AAGVIQSPRHLIKEKRETATLKCYPIPRHDTVYWYQQGPGQDPQFLISFYEKMQSDKGSIPDRFSAQQFSDYHSELNMSSLELGDSALYFCASSPGRGAHNEQFFGPGTRLTVL.

This clonotype has just a few counts. CDR3 residues: CASSLDGGATYEQYF. In DNA form, the CDR3 reads TGTGCCAGCAGCTTAGACGGGGGAGCCACCTACGAGCAGTACTTC. The chain is built from TRBV7-6 and TRBJ2-7; D possibly corresponds to TRBD2 (6 bases). Deletions cut 1 base from V and 2 bases from J, with 12 bases between. Germline loops: CDR1 SGHVS, CDR2 FNYEAQ. This CDR3 has 15 residues.

This clonotype occurred a few times. The chain couples TRBV18 to TRBJ1-6; D not resolved. CDR3 size: 16 residues. V was shortened by 4 bases and J by 0 bases, with 10 bases between the two germline ends. Germline-derived CDR1 and CDR2 are KGHSH and LQKENI. The CDR3 DNA reads as TGTGCCAGCTCACTTAACAGCTTCTCCTATAATTCACCCCTCCACTTT. Translated: CASSLNSFSYNSPLHF.

The chain employs TRBV7-6 and TRBJ2-5; D is unresolved. CDR1 is SGHVS, CDR2 FNYEAQ, per germline. Trimming took off 6 bases at V and 4 bases at J, with 18 bases between the two ends. This CDR3 comprises 15 residues. The CDR3 loop reads CASRLNGLPRETQYF. The CDR3 nucleotides are TGTGCCAGCAGACTTAATGGGTTGCCCCGAGAGACCCAGTACTTC.

This clonotype was observed at least ten times. CDR3 bases: TGTGCCAGCGCGAGGGGAAATGAAAAACTGTTTTTT. Its translation: CASARGNEKLFF. The gene calls are TRBV6-1 and TRBJ1-4; D is perhaps TRBD1 (5 bases). This CDR3 spans 12 amino acids. Germline assignment: CDR1 MNHNS and CDR2 SASEGT. Trimming stripped 8 bases from V and 5 bases from J, with 9 bases between.

This clonotype was recorded at least ten times. The chain carries TRBV12-3 or TRBV12-4 and TRBJ1-1, with D hard to call. The CDR3 is 13 amino acids. V was cut by 6 bases and J by 3 bases, with 11 bases left in between. The CDR3 DNA is TGTGCCAGCAGGAAAGAGGATTACACTGAAGCTTTCTTT. Its protein is CASRKEDYTEAFF.

This clonotype turned up a few times. The J gene is TRBJ2-2, the V gene TRBV28; D possibly corresponds to TRBD2 (5 bases). V was trimmed by 7 bases and J by 4 bases, leaving 13 bases between them. The CDR3 totals 14 residues. Germline CDR1 and CDR2: MDHEN and SYDVKM. As DNA, the CDR3 is TGTGCCAGCATATTCATAGGAGGCACCGGGGAGCTGTTTTTT. Translation gives CASIFIGGTGELFF.

The J gene is TRBJ2-2, the V gene TRBV7-9; D perhaps matches TRBD1 (6 bases). The CDR3 runs to 17 residues. Germline loops: CDR1 SEHNR, CDR2 FQNEAQ (reference sequence). The V gene lost 7 bases and the J gene lost 3 bases, with 21 bases spanning the gap. The CDR3 region has the DNA TGTGCCAGCAAGAGTGAGGGGGTCGAAGTTGACACCGGGGAGCTGTTTTTT. It codes for CASKSEGVEVDTGELFF.

V and J are TRBV20-1 and TRBJ1-4; 7 bases are shared with TRBD1. V was pared by 5 bases and J by 6 bases, with 15 bases of the junction left unmatched. From germline, CDR1 is DFQATT and CDR2 SNEGSKA (reference sequence). The CDR3 totals 16 residues. This CDR3 is CSAPADYRGGDEKLFF. DNA of the CDR3: TGCAGTGCTCCCGCCGACTACAGGGGTGGAGATGAAAAACTGTTTTTT.

In its sample, this clonotype was seen a few times. The CDR3 here is CASSLVVSEAFF. The CDR3 bases are TGTGCCAGCAGCTTAGTGGTCAGTGAAGCTTTCTTT. V and J are TRBV7-8 and TRBJ1-1; no firm D call. CDR1 and CDR2 from the germline V gene are SGHVS and FQNEAQ. The CDR3 contains 12 residues. The ends were cut back, 1 base at V and 7 bases at J, with 7 bases in the middle. The full variable domain, rest sourced from reference TRBV7-8 and TRBJ1-1, is GAGVSQSPRYKVAKRGQDVALRCDPISGHVSLFWYQQALGQGPEFLTYFQNEAQLDKSGLPSDRFFAERPEGSVSTLKIQRTQQEDSAVYLCASSLVVSEAFFGQGTRLTVV.